The clone carrying this T cell receptor (beta chain) appeared many times. Its antigen is undetermined. The unsorted libraries had their origin in 2 million PBMCs stored at -80 C. CDR1 and CDR2 (germline): SGHRS, YFSETQ. Trimming took 5 bases from V and 6 from J; bases not matched to a gene: 9. This CDR3 is 14 amino acids long. TCRdb used MiXCR to reprocess the 5' RACE reads, holding one entry per CDR3 protein. The sample lists tens of thousands of distinct CDR3 sequences; 3.5% to 5% were seen once. The sample is drawn from a study of neurological immune-mediated disorders. Whole-study findings and limits: When repertoires were grouped phylogenetically, those of 18 of 34 multiple sclerosis patients fell into one related-CDR3 cluster, a possible signature. Falling below healthy controls, multiple sclerosis showed the least TCR clonal expansion, while HTLV-1-associated myelopathy showed the most. Private repertoires in all groups were suggested, as expanded clones shared no CDR3 amino acid sequences across subjects.

The specimen sequenced was PBMCs. The chain combines TRBV5-1 with TRBJ1-1; 8 nucleotides line up with TRBD1. The receptor was derived from a man aged 30 to 45 with multiple sclerosis. As DNA, the CDR3 is TGCGCCAGCAGGTCGACAGGGGAGAGTTCTGAAGCTTTCTTT. As protein: CASRSTGESSEAFF.